The 20 T cell receptor beta chains reported below all come from one sample, sequenced in a study of blood T cell repertoires in COVID-19. Only in-frame clones appear in the TCRdb table, and some are missing; sequencing was by immunoSEQ multiplex PCR. This table has about 220,000 clones, roughly 76% appearing once. Source material: peripheral blood. The receptor set was obtained from a human donor in a cohort sampled during active COVID-19.

This chain links TRBV5-6 with TRBJ1-1; D remains unclear. Germline assignment: CDR1 SGHDT and CDR2 YYEEEE. The CDR3 sequence is 13 residues long. V lost 4 bases and J lost 4, with 11 bases in between. CDR3 coding DNA: TGTGCCAGCAGCGTCGGACGGGGCACTGAAGCTTTCTTT. This encodes CASSVGRGTEAFF.

The chain employs TRBV6-5 and TRBJ2-1; 7 bases match TRBD1. The V and J ends lost 5 bases and 7 bases, in that order; junction bases with no gene match: 2. The CDR3 consists of 12 residues. CDR1 and CDR2 (germline): MNHEY, SVGAGI. The CDR3, as DNA: TGTGCCAGCAGTAGACAGGGAAATGAGCAGTTCTTC. It yields the protein CASSRQGNEQFF.

This clone was seen a single time. The V gene is TRBV5-4, the J gene TRBJ2-7, with a possible D match to TRBD2 (5 bases). The CDR3 is 14 residues long. Deletions cut 7 bases from V and 2 bases from J, with 16 bases between. Germline-derived CDR1 and CDR2 are SGHNT and YYREEE (reference sequence). CDR3 in DNA: TGTGCCAGCGCCAAGGCTGGAGGTGCCTACGAGCAGTACTTC. It encodes CASAKAGGAYEQYF.

CDR3 nucleotides: TGCAGCGTGAGACAGGGGGAAACTGAAGCTTTCTTT. It encodes CSVRQGETEAFF. The chain carries TRBV29-1 and TRBJ1-1, with 9 bases that match TRBD1. V lost 6 bases and J lost 5; bases outside the gene matches: 4. The CDR3 contains 12 residues. Germline CDR1 is SQVTM and CDR2 is ANQGSEA.

The rearrangement links TRBV9 to TRBJ1-1; tentatively, D is TRBD1 (5 bases). Germline V CDR1 and CDR2: SGDLS, YYNGEE. CDR3 length equals 13 residues. Trimming shortened V by 4 bases and J by 11 bases, and 18 bases separated the two germline ends. CDR3 nucleotides: TGTGCCAGCAGCCCCCTGGACCGTGGGGCTGCTTTCTTT. Translating it yields CASSPLDRGAAFF.

This clone was found once. V is TRBV28 and J is TRBJ1-4; D is undetermined. The CDR3 extends over 15 amino acids. Trimming took 7 bases from V and 0 from J, leaving 12 bases between them. CDR1 and CDR2 from the germline V gene are MDHEN and SYDVKM. The CDR3 loop reads CASKRLGSTNEKLFF. DNA for the CDR3: TGTGCCAGCAAGAGACTCGGATCAACTAATGAAAAACTGTTTTTT. Full variable domain (missing parts from reference TRBV28 and TRBJ1-4): DVKVTQSSRYLVKRTGEKVFLECVQDMDHENMFWYRQDPGLGLRLIYFSYDVKMKEKGDIPEGYSVSREKKERFSLILESASTNQTSMYLCASKRLGSTNEKLFFGSGTQLSVL.

This sequence joins TRBV9 and TRBJ2-2; 9 bases map to TRBD2. Germline CDR1 and CDR2: SGDLS and YYNGEE. Trimming removed 4 bases from V and 0 bases from J; junction bases left unmatched: 7. There are 17 residues in the CDR3. CDR3 protein: CASSKVSGGTNTGELFF. CDR3 in DNA: TGTGCCAGCAGCAAGGTTAGCGGGGGTACGAACACCGGGGAGCTGTTTTTT.

As to this clone: One end of the junction varies from germline; a read error may be responsible. The rearrangement uses TRBV4-1 and TRBJ1-2; D gene uncertain. The CDR3 spans 12 residues. From germline, CDR1 is MGHRA and CDR2 YSYEKL. CDR3 in DNA: TGCGCCAGCAGCCAAGATCTCGGCAGACTAGCCTTC. Its translation is CASSQDLGRLAF.

The chain carries TRBV11-2 and TRBJ1-6, with D tentatively TRBD1 (6 bases). This CDR3 is 16 amino acids long. Trimming shortened V by 0 bases and J by 8 bases, and 14 bases separated the two germline ends. Germline CDR1 reads SGHAT; CDR2 reads FQNNGV. The CDR3 spells CASSLEGSKGDSPLHF. In DNA, the CDR3 is TGTGCCAGCAGCTTAGAGGGTTCTAAGGGGGATTCACCCCTCCACTTT.

The chain couples TRBV4-3 to TRBJ2-5; 8 bases align to TRBD2. With V trimmed by 4 bases and J by 2 bases, 9 bases remained unmatched. Germline V gene lookup returns CDR1 LGHNA and CDR2 YSLEER. The CDR3 covers 16 residues. CDR3 region: CASSPLASGSQETQYF. The CDR3 coding sequence is TGCGCCAGCAGCCCCCTGGCTAGCGGGTCTCAAGAGACCCAGTACTTC.

The chain links TRBV7-2 to TRBJ2-7; the match to TRBD2 covers 9 bases. This CDR3 comprises 14 residues. The V segment lost 5 bases and the J segment 5 bases; nucleotides outside the gene matches: 7. Germline V gene sequence: CDR1 SGHTA, CDR2 FQGNSA. CDR3 sequence (DNA): TGTGCCAGCAGCCGGACTAGCGACCACCACGAGCAGTACTTC. This codes for CASSRTSDHHEQYF.

The chain is built from TRBV28 and TRBJ2-3; 10 bases align to TRBD1. There are 19 residues in the CDR3. V trimming: 7 bases; J trimming: 2 bases; junction bases outside the gene matches: 18. Germline loops: CDR1 MDHEN, CDR2 SYDVKM. For the CDR3, the DNA is TGTGCCAGCACCCCTCAAAGGACAGGGGGGATCCGGGTCACAGATACGCAGTATTTT. It specifies CASTPQRTGGIRVTDTQYF.

This chain joins TRBV27 and TRBJ2-4, with D uncertain. Trimming took 2 bases from V and 5 from J, leaving 7 bases between them. This CDR3 region has 13 residues. Germline CDR1 MNHEY, CDR2 SMNVEV (reference sequence). CDR3 protein: CASSLTVQNIQYF. The CDR3, as DNA: TGTGCCAGCAGTTTAACTGTCCAAAACATTCAGTACTTC.

CDR3 sequence reads: CASSYSRLADTYEQYF. The CDR3 DNA follows: TGTGCCAGCAGTTACTCGAGACTAGCGGACACCTACGAGCAGTACTTC. The V and J genes are TRBV6-5 and TRBJ2-7, with 9 bases identical to TRBD2. V lost 0 bases, J lost 2 bases, and 5 bases stayed unmatched. The CDR3 has 16 amino acids. Germline V CDR1 and CDR2: MNHEY, SVGAGI.

This clone was counted between two and nine times. The chain combines TRBV6-5 with TRBJ2-7, with TRBD2 identical over 13 bases. The CDR3 is 15 residues long. The V gene's germline CDR1 is MNHEY and CDR2 SVGAGI. Unmatched junction bases numbered 7, after V lost 5 bases and J lost 6 bases. In nucleotides, the CDR3 is TGTGCCAGCAGTAGGGCGGGGACTAGCGGGACCGAGCAGTACTTC. Translation: CASSRAGTSGTEQYF.

This chain links TRBV4-1 with TRBJ1-1, with no clear D. This CDR3 region has 14 residues. Trimming pared 4 bases from V and 1 base from J, leaving 10 bases between. Germline loops: CDR1 MGHRA, CDR2 YSYEKL. The CDR3 nucleotides read TGCGCCAGCAGCCCTCAACACGAGAACACTGAAGCTTTCTTT. Residues: CASSPQHENTEAFF.

The rearrangement joins TRBV12-3 or TRBV12-4 to TRBJ2-1, with 7 bases identical to TRBD1. This CDR3 spans 13 amino acids. Trimming at V came to 8 bases and at J to 7 bases, leaving 8 bases not matched to a gene. The CDR3 nucleotides are TGTGCCAGCCTAACAGACAGGGAAAATGAGCAGTTCTTC. Protein sequence: CASLTDRENEQFF.

This chain connects TRBV6-6 to TRBJ1-2, with 9 nucleotides matching TRBD1. Germline CDR1 and CDR2: MNHNY and SVGAGI (reference sequence). After removal of 5 bases from V and 3 bases from J, the junction contained 10 bases not matched to a gene. The CDR3 length is 16 residues. The CDR3 is CASSGWDREEYYGYTF. CDR3 coding DNA: TGTGCCAGCAGTGGCTGGGACAGGGAGGAATACTATGGCTACACCTTC.

The rearrangement links TRBV7-9 to TRBJ1-6; no clear D. The CDR3 has 15 amino acids. Between the trimmed V and J ends, which lost 3 bases and 0 bases, there was a span of 6 bases. Germline assignment: CDR1 SEHNR and CDR2 FQNEAQ (reference sequence). For the CDR3, the DNA is TGTGCCAGCAGCTTTACGAGCTCCTATAATTCACCCCTCCACTTT. This codes for CASSFTSSYNSPLHF.

This clone was counted a single time. V usage is TRBV4-2 and J usage is TRBJ2-3; D might be TRBD2 (6 bases). CDR3 size: 16 residues. Trimming took 0 bases from V and 2 from J, leaving 12 bases between them. Germline lookup yields CDR1 LGHNA and CDR2 YNFKEQ. DNA for the CDR3: TGTGCCAGCAGCCAAGATAGGATAGCGGACACAGATACGCAGTATTTT. This encodes CASSQDRIADTDTQYF.